This paragraph covers one T cell receptor (beta chain) sequence. This specimen belongs to a study of T cells of healthy individuals. From the 5' RACE reads, TCRdb called clonotypes with MiXCR, one entry per CDR3 protein. Of roughly 87,000 distinct CDR3 sequences listed, 17% are singletons. The germline V gene encodes CDR1 DFQATT and CDR2 SNEGSKA (reference sequence). The CDR3 runs 15 residues. Between the trimmed V and J ends, which lost 0 bases and 6 bases, there was a span of 15 bases. The clonotype was recovered from a human donor in good health. The chain links TRBV20-1 to TRBJ2-1; TRBD1 or TRBD2 may be the D gene (5 bases each). The CDR3 nucleotides are TGCAGTGCTAGAGATCCGGGACGGAGTATCAATGAGCAGTTCTTC. This codes for CSARDPGRSINEQFF.